The T cell receptor (beta chain) described here comes from a study of T cells in Graves' hyperthyroidism and ophthalmopathy. This clonotype was counted between two and nine times. RNA transcripts provided the source from which TCR beta CDR3 regions were amplified. In the first-round RT-PCR of the TCR CDR3, the HTBI primer set was used. TCRdb itself ran the multiplex PCR reads through MiXCR, one entry per CDR3 protein. The repertoire holds approximately 600,000 distinct CDR3 sequences, with about 15% as singletons. Sequencing used blood. The source is a woman aged 30 to 39 with Graves' hyperthyroidism that later progressed to Graves' ophthalmopathy.

The CDR3 sequence is CASSVDVASLVEQYF. CDR3 DNA sequence: TGTGCCAGCAGCGTAGATGTAGCAAGCTTGGTCGAGCAGTACTTC. The genes are TRBV9 and TRBJ2-7; no definite D call. Germline CDR1 and CDR2: SGDLS and YYNGEE. This CDR3 region has 15 residues. The ends were cut back, 0 bases at V and 6 bases at J, with 16 bases in the middle.